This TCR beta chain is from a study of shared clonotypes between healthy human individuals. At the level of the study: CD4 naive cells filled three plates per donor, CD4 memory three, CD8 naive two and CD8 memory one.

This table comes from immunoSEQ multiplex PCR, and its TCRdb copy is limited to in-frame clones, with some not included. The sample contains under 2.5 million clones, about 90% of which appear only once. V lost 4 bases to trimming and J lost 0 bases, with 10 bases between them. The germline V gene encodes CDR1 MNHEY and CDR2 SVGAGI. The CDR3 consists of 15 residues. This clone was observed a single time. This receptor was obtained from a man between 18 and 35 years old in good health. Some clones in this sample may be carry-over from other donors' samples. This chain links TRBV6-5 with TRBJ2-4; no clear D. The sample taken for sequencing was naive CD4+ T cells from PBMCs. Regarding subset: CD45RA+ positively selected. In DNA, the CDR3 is TGTGCCAGCAGTTCAGGAGCGCTAGCCAAAAACATTCAGTACTTC. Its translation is CASSSGALAKNIQYF.